These T cell receptor beta chains were read from a single sample in a study of blood T cell repertoires in COVID-19. Clones were sequenced by immunoSEQ multiplex PCR, and TCRdb holds only the in-frame ones, with some missing. The sample lists 100,000 to 120,000 clones, approximately 80% occurring once. What was sequenced was peripheral blood. Receptors originate from a woman aged 40 to 50 with acute or convalescent COVID-19. CDR3s include the opening cysteine and the closing phenylalanine or tryptophan. A D gene is named only where the DNA matches it firmly. Size values are once, few and many counts, or a class for expanded clones, and some rows have none.

size	D	V	J	DNA	CDR3
-	TRBD2	TRBV7-2	TRBJ2-7	TGTGCCAGCAGCTTAAAACTAGCGGGGGGCTACGAGCAGTACTTC	CASSLKLAGGYEQYF
-	-	TRBV2	TRBJ2-7	TGTGCCAGCAGTCCCCTCGGGACACGAAATAACGAGCAGTACTTC	CASSPLGTRNNEQYF
-	-	TRBV5-6	TRBJ1-2	TGTGCCAGCAGCTTCGGGGAAAACTATGGCTACACCTTC	CASSFGENYGYTF
-	-	TRBV7-2	TRBJ2-1	TGTGCCAGCAGCCCAAGACAGACCCTTTACAATGAGCAGTTCTTC	CASSPRQTLYNEQFF
-	-	TRBV5-1	TRBJ2-2	TGCGCCAGCAGCCGTATCGACTACACCGGGGAGCTGTTTTTT	CASSRIDYTGELFF
-	-	TRBV7-2	TRBJ1-2	TGTGCCAGCAGTCGGAATACTGTTTTCGGGACCTTC	CASSRNTVFGTF
-	TRBD2	TRBV3-1/TRBV3-2	TRBJ2-7	TGTGCCAGCAGCCAAGATACCCCTGGGGGGGTTTTCGGCGAGCAGTACTTC	CASSQDTPGGVFGEQYF
-	TRBD1	TRBV15	TRBJ1-2	TGTGCCACCAGCAGAGCGACAGGGCTTAACTATGGCTACACCTTC	CATSRATGLNYGYTF
-	TRBD2	TRBV2	TRBJ2-1	TGTGCCAGCAGCGTTTCGCGGGGGGGCAACAATGAGCAGTTCTTC	CASSVSRGGNNEQFF
-	-	TRBV5-4	TRBJ1-2	TGTGCCAGCACCCGGACAGCAGCTAACTATGGCTACACCTTC	CASTRTAANYGYTF
few	TRBD1	TRBV6-5	TRBJ1-1	TGTGCCAGCAGCCGTCCGGGACAGGCGAAAGAAGCTTTCTTT	CASSRPGQAKEAFF